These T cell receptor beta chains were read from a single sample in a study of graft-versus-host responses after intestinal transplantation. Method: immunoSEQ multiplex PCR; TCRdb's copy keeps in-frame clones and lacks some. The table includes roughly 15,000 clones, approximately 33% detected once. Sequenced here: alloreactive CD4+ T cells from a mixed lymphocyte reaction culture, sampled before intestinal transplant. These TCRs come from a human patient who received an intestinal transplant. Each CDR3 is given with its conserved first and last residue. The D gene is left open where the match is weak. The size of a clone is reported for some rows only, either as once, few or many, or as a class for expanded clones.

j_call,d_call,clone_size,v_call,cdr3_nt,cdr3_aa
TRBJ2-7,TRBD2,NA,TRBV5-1,TGCGCCAGCAGCTTGTTTCTAGCGGGTGGGGAGCAGTACTTC,CASSLFLAGGEQYF
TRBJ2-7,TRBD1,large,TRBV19,TGTGCCAGTAGTACCCCGGGACAGGGTGTCGAGCAGTACTTC,CASSTPGQGVEQYF
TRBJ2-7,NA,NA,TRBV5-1,TGCGCCAGCAGCCGATTCTTTCTAGCGAGCTCCTACGAGCAGTACTTC,CASSRFFLASSYEQYF
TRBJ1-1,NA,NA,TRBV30,TGTGCCTGGAGTGGGGACACTGAAGCTTTCTTT,CAWSGDTEAFF
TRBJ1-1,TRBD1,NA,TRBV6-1,TGTGCCAGCAGTAGCGTCGACAGGGGTACGACTGAAGCTTTCTTT,CASSSVDRGTTEAFF
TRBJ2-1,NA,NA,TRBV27,TGTGCCAGCAGTTTATCTCGGACAGATGAGCAGTTCTTC,CASSLSRTDEQFF
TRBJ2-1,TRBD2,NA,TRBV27,TGTGCCAGCACTAGCGGGAGACTGAATGAGCAGTTCTTC,CASTSGRLNEQFF
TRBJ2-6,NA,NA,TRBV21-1,TGTGCCAGCAGTTCAGAAGTGCTACAACAAAGTCGGGCCAACGTCCTGACTTTC,CASSSEVLQQSRANVLTF
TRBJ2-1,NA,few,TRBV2,TGTGCCAGCAGTGTGCGGGCCGCCTCCTACAATGAGCAGTTCTTC,CASSVRAASYNEQFF
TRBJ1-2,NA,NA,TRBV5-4,TGTGCCAGCCGATCTATCATACCAGGAAAGACCTATGGCTACACCTTC,CASRSIIPGKTYGYTF
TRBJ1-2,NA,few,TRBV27,TGTGCCAGCAGTTTAAACTGGGCGGGGGGCTACACCTTC,CASSLNWAGGYTF
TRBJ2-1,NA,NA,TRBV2,TGTGCCAGCACCCAGGGTTCCCCCTACAATGAGCAGTTCTTC,CASTQGSPYNEQFF
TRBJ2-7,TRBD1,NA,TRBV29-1,TGCAGCGTCCAATCGACAGGGTCATACGAGCAGTACTTC,CSVQSTGSYEQYF
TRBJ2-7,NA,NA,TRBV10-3,TGTGCCACCCATTTAGGGGGAGGGCGATATGGCGAGCAGTACTTC,CATHLGGGRYGEQYF
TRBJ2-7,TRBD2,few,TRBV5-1,TGCGCCAGCAAGAGCGGGAGGGCCGTTTACGAGCAGTACTTC,CASKSGRAVYEQYF
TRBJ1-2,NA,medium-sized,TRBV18,TGTGCCAGCTCACAGGGGCGGGACTATGGCTACACCTTC,CASSQGRDYGYTF
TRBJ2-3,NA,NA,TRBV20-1,TGCAGTGCTACCCGTAAAGATACGCAGTATTTT,CSATRKDTQYF
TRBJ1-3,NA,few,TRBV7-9,TGTGCCAGCAGCCCTACCGGGGGCGGACCTGGAAACACCATATATTTT,CASSPTGGGPGNTIYF
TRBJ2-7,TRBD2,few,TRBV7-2,TGTGCCAGCAGCGTTACTAGCGGGAGACCCGAGCAGTACTTC,CASSVTSGRPEQYF
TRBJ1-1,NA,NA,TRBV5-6,TGTGCCAGCAGCTGGGGACAGAACACTGAAGCTTTCTTT,CASSWGQNTEAFF
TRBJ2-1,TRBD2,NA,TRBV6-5,TGTGCCAGCAGTGCGGGAGGTCGCAATGAGCAGTTCTTC,CASSAGGRNEQFF
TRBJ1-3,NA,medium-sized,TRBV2,TGTGCCAGCAGTGCGGGCCGGAAAAACACCATATATTTT,CASSAGRKNTIYF
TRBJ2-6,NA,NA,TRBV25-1,TGTGCCAGCAGTGAAGTCTGGGGGGCGACTGGGGCCAACGTCCTGACTTTC,CASSEVWGATGANVLTF
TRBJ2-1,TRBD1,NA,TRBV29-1,TGCAGCGGACAGGGTGTCTACAATGAGCAGTTCTTC,CSGQGVYNEQFF
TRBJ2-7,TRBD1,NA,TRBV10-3,TGTGCCATCGGTAAGGTACAGGGGGTCTACGAGCAGTACTTC,CAIGKVQGVYEQYF
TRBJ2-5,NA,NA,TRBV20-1,TGCAGTGCTAGCGAGCAAGAGACCCAGTACTTC,CSASEQETQYF
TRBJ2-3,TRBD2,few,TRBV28,TGTGCCAGCAGTTCCGGACTAGCGGCTAGCACAGATACGCAGTATTTT,CASSSGLAASTDTQYF
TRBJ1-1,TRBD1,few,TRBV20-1,TGCAGCGCCGACAGGGACACTGAAGCTTTCTTT,CSADRDTEAFF
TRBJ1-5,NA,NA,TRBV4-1,TGCGCCAGCAGCCAAGGGGGGGGACTCGAAGGGAATCAGCCCCAGCATTTT,CASSQGGGLEGNQPQHF
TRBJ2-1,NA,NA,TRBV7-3,TGTGCCAGCAGCTTAGACGGCACGTGGAATGAGCAGTTCTTC,CASSLDGTWNEQFF
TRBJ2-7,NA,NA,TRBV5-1,TGCGCCAGCAGCTTGGCGACAGGATTGGGCGCCTACGAGCAGTACTTC,CASSLATGLGAYEQYF
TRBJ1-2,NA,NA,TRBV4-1,TGTGCCAGCAGCCAAGGACACTATGGCTACACCTTC,CASSQGHYGYTF
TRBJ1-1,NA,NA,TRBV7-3,TGTGCCAGCAGCTCGTACAGGGTGTCGGATGAAGCTTTCTTT,CASSSYRVSDEAFF
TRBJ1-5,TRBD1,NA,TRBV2,TGTGCCAGCAGAACGGGACAGCCCAATCAGCCCCAGCATTTT,CASRTGQPNQPQHF
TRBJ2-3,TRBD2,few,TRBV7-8,TGTGCCAGCAGCCAGACTAGCGGGAGGGCCGAAACAGATACGCAGTATTTT,CASSQTSGRAETDTQYF
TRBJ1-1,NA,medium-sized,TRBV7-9,TGTGCCAGCAGCTTAGTTTCCCACAGCAACACTGAAGCTTTCTTT,CASSLVSHSNTEAFF
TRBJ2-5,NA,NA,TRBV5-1,TGCGCCGGCAGCCCCCGGGACCCAAGAAAAGAGACCCAGTACTTC,CAGSPRDPRKETQYF
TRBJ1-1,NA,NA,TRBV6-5,TGTGCCAGCAGTGTGGGCAGGGACACTGAAGCTTTCTTT,CASSVGRDTEAFF
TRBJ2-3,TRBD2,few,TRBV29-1,TGCAGCGTTGATGGGCCTAGCGGGGGCACAGATACGCAGTATTTT,CSVDGPSGGTDTQYF
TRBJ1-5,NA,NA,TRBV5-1,TGCGCCAGCGGACTCGACGGACTACTCTTTAGCAATCAGCCCCAGCATTTT,CASGLDGLLFSNQPQHF
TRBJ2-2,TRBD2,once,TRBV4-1,TGCGCCAGCAGCCTGTCCTTTGCGGGAGGGGCCGGGGAGCTGTTTTTT,CASSLSFAGGAGELFF